The 24 T cell receptor beta chains below were found in one sample sequenced in a study of cytomegalovirus exposure and HLA in healthy donors. The PCR ran on 60 Vbeta and 13 Jbeta primers. Here immunoSEQ multiplex PCR was the method, and the copy in TCRdb shows in-frame clones only, minus some. Of over 130,000 clones in the sample, 70% to 85% were seen once. Input material: PBMCs. The source is a middle-aged man in good health and CMV-seronegative.

The chain uses TRBV7-2 and TRBJ2-7; no clear D. The CDR3 is made up of 11 amino acids. In germline, CDR1 is SGHTA, CDR2 FQGNSA. Trimming took off 5 bases at V and 3 bases at J, with 5 bases between the two ends. CDR3 sequence (DNA): TGTGCCAGCAGCCGCGGCTACGAGCAGTACTTC. Translation: CASSRGYEQYF.

The chain has TRBV28 and TRBJ1-2, with D perhaps TRBD1 (5 bases). V was trimmed by 4 bases and J by 8 bases, leaving 8 bases between them. The CDR3 has 11 amino acids. Germline V lookup: CDR1 MDHEN, CDR2 SYDVKM. The CDR3 spells CASSWTNGYTF. The CDR3 DNA reads as TGTGCCAGCAGTTGGACAAACGGCTACACCTTC.

This clone was counted between two and nine times. The chain couples TRBV7-9 to TRBJ1-2, with 10 nucleotides matching TRBD1. The germline gives CDR1 SEHNR, CDR2 FQNEAQ (reference sequence). CDR3 length equals 16 residues. J gave up 10 bases and V 4 bases, and 15 bases lay outside the gene matches. The CDR3 reads CASSSGTGEALDDYTF. The CDR3 DNA reads as TGTGCCAGCAGCTCCGGGACAGGGGAAGCCCTGGATGACTACACCTTC.

V and J are TRBV28 and TRBJ2-5; no clear D gene. This CDR3 has 11 amino acids. The V end was cut by 6 bases, the J end by 4 bases, with 6 bases between. Germline CDR1 reads MDHEN; CDR2 reads SYDVKM. CDR3 bases: TGTGCCAGCAGCCCGCGAGAGACCCAGTACTTC. It specifies CASSPRETQYF.

The V and J genes are TRBV4-3 and TRBJ1-4, with TRBD1 as a possible D gene (5 bases). V lost 0 bases to trimming and J lost 4 bases, with 9 bases between them. Germline CDR1 and CDR2: LGHNA and YSLEER. The length of the CDR3 is 15 residues. The CDR3 nucleotides are TGCGCCAGCAGCCAAGATGGGGCAGGTAATGAAAAACTGTTTTTT. This gives the protein CASSQDGAGNEKLFF.

The chain employs TRBV14 and TRBJ1-1, with unresolved D. The CDR3 loop spans 16 amino acids. The V gene's germline CDR1 is SGHDN and CDR2 FVKESK. V was cut by 7 bases and J by 7 bases, with 25 bases left in between. DNA for the CDR3: TGTGCCAGCACCCGAGGGAAGAAAGGGAAGGAACATGAAGCTTTCTTT. Translated, it gives CASTRGKKGKEHEAFF.

This clone was seen once. The genes are TRBV5-1 and TRBJ2-2; 7 bases align to TRBD1. CDR3 length: 16 residues. CDR1 SGHRS and CDR2 YFSETQ come from the germline V gene. Trimming removed 0 bases from V and 2 bases from J; junction bases left unmatched: 4. The chain's CDR3 is CASSLVTGSNTGELFF. CDR3 in DNA: TGCGCCAGCAGCTTGGTGACAGGGTCAAACACCGGGGAGCTGTTTTTT.

V and J are TRBV7-8 and TRBJ1-2, with D tentatively TRBD1 (6 bases). V shed 2 bases and J shed 5 bases, with 12 bases lying between them. The germline CDR1 and CDR2 sequences are SGHVS and FQNEAQ. The length of the CDR3 is 14 residues. CDR3 sequence: CASSLTGSGYGYTF. CDR3 DNA sequence: TGTGCCAGCAGCTTAACAGGGAGTGGGTATGGCTACACCTTC.

CDR3 region: CASSIGTDPRSNSPLHF. The DNA of the CDR3 is TGTGCCAGTAGTATCGGGACAGACCCCCGAAGTAATTCACCCCTCCACTTT. This sequence joins TRBV19 and TRBJ1-6, with TRBD1 identical over 7 bases. The CDR3 consists of 17 residues. Per germline, CDR1 LNHDA and CDR2 SQIVND (reference sequence). Losses at the gene ends were 3 bases for V and 6 bases for J; bases not matched to a gene: 11.

The gene calls are TRBV6-6 and TRBJ2-3; 9 bases agree with TRBD1. V was clipped by 2 bases and J by 2 bases; unmatched bases: 5. This CDR3 spans 16 amino acids. Germline values: CDR1 MNHNY, CDR2 SVGAGI (reference sequence). CDR3 residues: CASSYPGQGATDTQYF. For the CDR3, the DNA is TGTGCCAGCAGTTACCCGGGACAGGGCGCCACAGATACGCAGTATTTT.

This clone has just a few counts. The chain recombines TRBV5-1 with TRBJ2-3; 9 bases are a match to TRBD2. Germline V gene lookup returns CDR1 SGHRS and CDR2 YFSETQ. V lost 4 bases, J lost 2 bases, and 11 bases stayed unmatched. The CDR3 is 17 residues long. The CDR3 DNA reads TGCGCCAGCAGCGAAGCGGGGGGCCTTGCACTCACAGATACGCAGTATTTT. Amino acids: CASSEAGGLALTDTQYF.

This clone has only a few counts. The chain joins TRBV27 to TRBJ1-2, with 9 nucleotides matching TRBD1. The CDR3 covers 14 residues. With V trimmed by 3 bases and J by 6 bases, 5 bases remained unmatched. Per germline, CDR1 MNHEY and CDR2 SMNVEV (reference sequence). CDR3 coding DNA: TGTGCCAGCAGTTTTGGGGGACAGGGCAATGGCTACACCTTC. It codes for CASSFGGQGNGYTF.

This clone was observed once. The chain joins TRBV6-5 to TRBJ2-1; TRBD2 matches 7 bases. Trimming removed 8 bases from V and 3 bases from J; junction bases left unmatched: 7. The germline gives CDR1 MNHEY, CDR2 SVGAGI. The CDR3 extends over 14 amino acids. For the CDR3, the DNA is TGTGCCAGCCGACCAGCTAGCGGCTACAATGAGCAGTTCTTC. Amino acids: CASRPASGYNEQFF.

The rearrangement uses TRBV11-2 and TRBJ2-7; D is perhaps TRBD1 (6 bases). Germline CDR1 SGHAT, CDR2 FQNNGV. The CDR3 totals 14 residues. The V gene lost 6 bases and the J gene lost 2 bases, with 14 bases spanning the gap. The CDR3 spells CASRNLQGPYEQYF. The CDR3 coding sequence is TGTGCCAGCAGAAACTTGCAGGGGCCCTACGAGCAGTACTTC.

Only one count was recorded for this clone. The gene calls are TRBV11-2 and TRBJ1-1; D not resolved. This CDR3 is 13 amino acids long. Germline-derived CDR1 and CDR2 are SGHAT and FQNNGV. Trimming took off 2 bases at V and 5 bases at J, with 9 bases between the two ends. CDR3 region: CASSLREKTEAFF. Written as DNA, the CDR3 is TGTGCCAGCAGCTTACGGGAGAAGACTGAAGCTTTCTTT.

V is TRBV2 and J is TRBJ2-7; 7 bases agree with TRBD2. Germline V CDR1 and CDR2: SNHLY, FYNNEI. Trimming at V came to 8 bases and at J to 4 bases, leaving 14 bases not matched to a gene. The CDR3 consists of 15 residues. CDR3: CASLGGDSTFYEQYF. The CDR3 DNA is TGTGCCAGCCTGGGGGGGGACTCGACCTTTTACGAGCAGTACTTC.

The chain combines TRBV5-1 with TRBJ1-5, with a tentative D call TRBD1 (5 bases). Per the germline V gene, CDR1 is SGHRS and CDR2 is YFSETQ. V lost 2 bases, J lost 2 bases, and 11 bases lay in between. The CDR3 consists of 15 residues. CDR3 residues: CASSLTGVGNQPQHF. CDR3 nucleotides: TGCGCCAGCAGCTTAACAGGCGTGGGCAATCAGCCCCAGCATTTT.

In this sample, this clone turned up once. The V and J genes are TRBV6-6 and TRBJ1-3; D call uncertain. This CDR3 spans 11 amino acids. The V end lost 6 bases, the J end lost 8 bases, and 8 bases lay between the germline ends. CDR1 and CDR2 from the germline V gene are MNHNY and SVGAGI (reference sequence). The DNA for the CDR3 is TGTGCCAGCAGGGTCGGGGACACCATATATTTT. Protein sequence: CASRVGDTIYF.

The gene calls are TRBV27 and TRBJ2-1; no definite D call. Trimming pared 2 bases from V and 0 bases from J, leaving 5 bases between. CDR3 length equals 14 residues. Germline V gene data show CDR1 as MNHEY and CDR2 as SMNVEV (reference sequence). CDR3 in DNA: TGTGCCAGCAGTTTAGCCAGCTCCTACAATGAGCAGTTCTTC. Amino acid sequence: CASSLASSYNEQFF.

The chain joins TRBV27 to TRBJ2-7; possible D gene TRBD1, 5 bases. V lost 7 bases, J lost 1 base, and 11 bases lay in between. Germline-derived CDR1 and CDR2 are MNHEY and SMNVEV (reference sequence). This CDR3 region has 13 residues. For the CDR3, the DNA is TGTGCCAGCAAGGCAGGGTATTCCTACGAGCAGTACTTC. Amino acids: CASKAGYSYEQYF.

The chain links TRBV21-1 to TRBJ1-5; TRBD1, the table's D call, lacks a check against the DNA. TRBV21-1 constitutes a pseudogene. This CDR3 has 19 residues. Written as DNA, the CDR3 is TGTGCCAGCAGCAATGGGGCGGGACAGTTTCGGTTGGGCAATCAGCCCCAGCATTTT. Protein: CASSNGAGQFRLGNQPQHF.

In this sample, this clone turned up a few times. The rearrangement uses TRBV5-1 and TRBJ2-5, with 11 bases identical to TRBD2. J was trimmed by 5 bases and V by 0 bases; bases with no gene match: 3. The germline V gene has CDR1 SGHRS and CDR2 YFSETQ. The length of the CDR3 is 15 residues. DNA of the CDR3: TGCGCCAGCAGCTTGGGACTAGCGGGGACGGAGACCCAGTACTTC. Encoded protein: CASSLGLAGTETQYF.

The V and J genes are TRBV28 and TRBJ1-5, with TRBD1 matching over 9 bases. After removal of 9 bases from V and 0 bases from J, the junction contained 12 bases not matched to a gene. CDR3 length equals 17 residues. The germline CDR1 and CDR2 sequences are MDHEN and SYDVKM. The CDR3 DNA reads as TGTGCCAGTCAGACAGGGGGGCTCTTCTATAGCAATCAGCCCCAGCATTTT. Amino acids: CASQTGGLFYSNQPQHF.

This clone came up a few times. The V and J genes are TRBV6-5 and TRBJ2-5, with D unresolved. The germline V gene has CDR1 MNHEY and CDR2 SVGAGI. Between the trimmed V and J ends, which lost 2 bases and 5 bases, there was a span of 3 bases. CDR3 size: 11 residues. The CDR3 bases are TGTGCCAGCAGTTACGCGGAGACCCAGTACTTC. This gives the protein CASSYAETQYF.